Listed below are T cell receptor beta chains from one sample, sequenced in a study of blood T cell repertoires in COVID-19. Generated by immunoSEQ multiplex PCR, the TCRdb table keeps only in-frame clones and is missing some. The table shows around 270,000 clones, with 80% to 90% occurring only once. What was sequenced was PBMCs or T cells enriched from blood (not recorded which). These receptors came from a woman aged 40 to 50 who had been exposed to COVID-19. The CDR3 runs from the conserved cysteine through the conserved F or W. Part of the rows lack a size; the others show once, few, many or a class for expanded clones.

many	TRBV7-6	TRBJ2-7	CASRDSSYEQYF
NA	TRBV28	TRBJ1-6	CASTPGQNNSPLHF
NA	TRBV9	TRBJ1-1	CASSVVLGTRTEAFF
NA	TRBV11-2	TRBJ2-5	CASSSDRQTQYF
NA	TRBV7-2	TRBJ1-2	CASSPSGQGFTYGYTF
NA	TRBV30	TRBJ1-2	CAWGGTALNYGYTF
NA	TRBV28	TRBJ1-5	CASSSSGQFRNQPQHF
NA	TRBV5-1	TRBJ1-2	CASSLGDRGSYGYTF
NA	TRBV5-4	TRBJ2-3	CASSFTSGRSAETQYF
NA	TRBV28	TRBJ1-5	CASSLGLFNQPQHF